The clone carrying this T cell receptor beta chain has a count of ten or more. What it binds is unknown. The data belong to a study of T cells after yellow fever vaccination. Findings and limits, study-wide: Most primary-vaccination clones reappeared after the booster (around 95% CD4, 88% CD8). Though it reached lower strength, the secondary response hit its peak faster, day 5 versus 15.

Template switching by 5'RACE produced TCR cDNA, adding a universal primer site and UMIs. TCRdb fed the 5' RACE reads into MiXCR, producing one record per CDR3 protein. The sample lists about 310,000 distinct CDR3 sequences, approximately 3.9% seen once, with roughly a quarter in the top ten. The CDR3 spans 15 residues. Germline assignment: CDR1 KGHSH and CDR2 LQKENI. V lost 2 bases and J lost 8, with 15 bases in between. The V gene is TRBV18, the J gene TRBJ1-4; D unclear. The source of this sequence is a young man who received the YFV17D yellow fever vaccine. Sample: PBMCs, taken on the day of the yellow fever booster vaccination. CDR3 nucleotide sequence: TGTGCCAGCTCACCATTGCCAGCCTCGGGAGAAAAACTGTTTTTT. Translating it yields CASSPLPASGEKLFF.